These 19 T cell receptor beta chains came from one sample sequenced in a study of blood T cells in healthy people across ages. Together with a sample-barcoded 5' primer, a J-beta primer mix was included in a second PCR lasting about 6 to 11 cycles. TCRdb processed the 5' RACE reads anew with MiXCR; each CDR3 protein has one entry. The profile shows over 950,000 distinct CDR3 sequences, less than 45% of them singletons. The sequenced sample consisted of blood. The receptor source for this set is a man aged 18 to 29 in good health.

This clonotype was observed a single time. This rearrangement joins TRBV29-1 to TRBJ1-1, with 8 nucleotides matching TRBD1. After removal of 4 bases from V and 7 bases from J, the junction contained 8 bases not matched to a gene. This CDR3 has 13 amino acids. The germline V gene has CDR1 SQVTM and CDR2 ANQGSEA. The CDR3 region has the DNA TGCAGCGTTGGGACAGGGCTGCCGGGTGAAGCTTTCTTT. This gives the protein CSVGTGLPGEAFF.

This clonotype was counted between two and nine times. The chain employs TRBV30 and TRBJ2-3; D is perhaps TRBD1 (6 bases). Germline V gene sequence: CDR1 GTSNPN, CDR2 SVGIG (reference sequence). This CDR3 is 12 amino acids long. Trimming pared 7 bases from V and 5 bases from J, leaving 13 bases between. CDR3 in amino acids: CASSTGKDTQYF. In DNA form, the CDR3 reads TGTGCCTCGTCGACAGGAAAAGATACGCAGTATTTT.

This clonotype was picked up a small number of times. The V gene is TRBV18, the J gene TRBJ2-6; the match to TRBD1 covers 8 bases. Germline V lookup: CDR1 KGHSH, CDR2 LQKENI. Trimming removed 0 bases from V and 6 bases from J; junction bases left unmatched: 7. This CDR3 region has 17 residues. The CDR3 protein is CASSPPTGAGEANVLTF. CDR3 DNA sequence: TGTGCCAGCTCACCACCGACAGGGGCGGGCGAGGCCAACGTCCTGACTTTC.

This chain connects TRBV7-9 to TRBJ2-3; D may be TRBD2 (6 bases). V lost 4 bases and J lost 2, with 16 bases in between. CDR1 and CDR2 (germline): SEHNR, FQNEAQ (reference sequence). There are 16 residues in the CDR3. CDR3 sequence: CASSSRQGEDTDTQYF. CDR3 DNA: TGTGCCAGCAGCTCAAGACAAGGGGAGGACACAGATACGCAGTATTTT.

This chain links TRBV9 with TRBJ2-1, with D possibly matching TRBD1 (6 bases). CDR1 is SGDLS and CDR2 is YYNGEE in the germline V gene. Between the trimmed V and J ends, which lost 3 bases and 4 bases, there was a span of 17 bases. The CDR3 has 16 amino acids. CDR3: CASSADGRDNYNEQFF. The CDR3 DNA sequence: TGTGCCAGCAGCGCTGATGGCAGGGACAATTACAATGAGCAGTTCTTC.

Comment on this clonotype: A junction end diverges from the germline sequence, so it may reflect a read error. CDR3 nucleotide sequence: TGCGCCAGCAGCTCCCGTGGGGCCCTGGGTTATGGAGAGGCCCAGTACTTC. It yields the protein CASSSRGALGYGEAQYF. The rearrangement uses TRBV5-1 and TRBJ2-5, with a tentative D call TRBD1 (5 bases). CDR1 is SGHRS and CDR2 is YFSETQ in the germline V gene. This CDR3 has 17 amino acids.

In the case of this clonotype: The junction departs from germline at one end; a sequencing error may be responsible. In DNA form, the CDR3 reads TGTGCCAGCAGTCTGGGGGGTAATTCAGCCCTCCATTTT. Its translation is CASSLGGNSALHF. V is TRBV25-1 and J is TRBJ1-6, with TRBD1 as a possible D gene (5 bases). The germline gives CDR1 MGHDK, CDR2 SYGVNS. The CDR3 has 13 amino acids.

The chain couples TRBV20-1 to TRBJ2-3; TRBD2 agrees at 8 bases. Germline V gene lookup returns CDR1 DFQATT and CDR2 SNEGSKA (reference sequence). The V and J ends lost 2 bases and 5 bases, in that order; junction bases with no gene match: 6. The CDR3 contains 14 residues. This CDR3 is CSARTGGPKDTQYF. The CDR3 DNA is TGCAGTGCTAGAACGGGGGGGCCCAAAGATACGCAGTATTTT.

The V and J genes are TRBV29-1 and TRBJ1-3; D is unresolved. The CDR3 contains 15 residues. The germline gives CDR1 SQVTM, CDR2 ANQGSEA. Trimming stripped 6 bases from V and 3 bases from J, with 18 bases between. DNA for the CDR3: TGCAGCGTCCGGAGGGCGGGGAATCGTGGAAACACCATATATTTT. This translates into CSVRRAGNRGNTIYF.

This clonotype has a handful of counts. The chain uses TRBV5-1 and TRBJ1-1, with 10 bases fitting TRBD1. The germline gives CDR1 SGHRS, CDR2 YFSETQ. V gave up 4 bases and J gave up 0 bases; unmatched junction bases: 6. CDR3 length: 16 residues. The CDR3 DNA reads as TGCGCCAGCAGCCGACAGGGGGCTGGAGTGAACACTGAAGCTTTCTTT. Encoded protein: CASSRQGAGVNTEAFF.

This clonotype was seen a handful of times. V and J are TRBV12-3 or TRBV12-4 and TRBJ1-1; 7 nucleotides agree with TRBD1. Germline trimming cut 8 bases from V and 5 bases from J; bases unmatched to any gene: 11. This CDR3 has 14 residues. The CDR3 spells CASWQGVGGTEAFF. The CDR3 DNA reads TGTGCCAGCTGGCAGGGGGTGGGGGGGACTGAAGCTTTCTTT.

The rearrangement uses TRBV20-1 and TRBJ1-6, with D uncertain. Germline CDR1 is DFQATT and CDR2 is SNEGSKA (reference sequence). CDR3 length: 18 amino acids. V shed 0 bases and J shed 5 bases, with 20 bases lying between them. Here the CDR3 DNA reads TGCAGTGCTAGAGATCGGGCTAGTGTTAACAGACATAATTCACCCCTCCACTTT. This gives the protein CSARDRASVNRHNSPLHF.

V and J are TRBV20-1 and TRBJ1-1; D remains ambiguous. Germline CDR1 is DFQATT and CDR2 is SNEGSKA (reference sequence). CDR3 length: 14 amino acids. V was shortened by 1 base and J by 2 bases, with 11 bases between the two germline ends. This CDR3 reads CSARGDIINTEAFF. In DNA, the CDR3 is TGCAGTGCTAGAGGAGACATCATCAACACTGAAGCTTTCTTT.

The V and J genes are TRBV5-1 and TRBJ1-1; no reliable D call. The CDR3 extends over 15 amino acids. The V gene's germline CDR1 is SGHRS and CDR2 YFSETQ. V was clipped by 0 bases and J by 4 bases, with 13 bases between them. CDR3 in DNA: TGCGCCAGCAGCTTGGTAAGGACGGAGGGCACTGAAGCTTTCTTT. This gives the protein CASSLVRTEGTEAFF.

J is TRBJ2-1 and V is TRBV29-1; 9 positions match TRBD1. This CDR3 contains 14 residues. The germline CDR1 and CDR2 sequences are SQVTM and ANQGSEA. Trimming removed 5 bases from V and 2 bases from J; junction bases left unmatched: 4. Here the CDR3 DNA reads TGCAGCGTTTCGACAGGGGGACCCTACAATGAGCAGTTCTTC. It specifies CSVSTGGPYNEQFF.

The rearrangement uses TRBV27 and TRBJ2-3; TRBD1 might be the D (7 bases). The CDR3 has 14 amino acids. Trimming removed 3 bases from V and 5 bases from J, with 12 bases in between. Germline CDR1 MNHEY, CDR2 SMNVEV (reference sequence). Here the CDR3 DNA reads TGTGCCAGCAGTTTGAACAGGGGAGGAGATACGCAGTATTTT. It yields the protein CASSLNRGGDTQYF.

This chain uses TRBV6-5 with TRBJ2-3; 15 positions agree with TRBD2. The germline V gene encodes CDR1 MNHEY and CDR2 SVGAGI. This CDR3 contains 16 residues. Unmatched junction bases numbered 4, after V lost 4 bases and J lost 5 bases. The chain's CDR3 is CASSSGTSGGQDTQYF. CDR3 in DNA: TGTGCCAGCAGTTCGGGGACTAGCGGGGGGCAAGATACGCAGTATTTT.

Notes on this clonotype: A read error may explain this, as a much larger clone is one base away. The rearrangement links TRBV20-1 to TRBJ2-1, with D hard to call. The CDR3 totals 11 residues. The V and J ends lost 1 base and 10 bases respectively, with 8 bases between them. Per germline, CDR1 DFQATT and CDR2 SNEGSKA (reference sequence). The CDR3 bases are TGCAGTGCTAGAGCCTCCTACGAGCAGTTCTTC. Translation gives CSARASYEQFF.

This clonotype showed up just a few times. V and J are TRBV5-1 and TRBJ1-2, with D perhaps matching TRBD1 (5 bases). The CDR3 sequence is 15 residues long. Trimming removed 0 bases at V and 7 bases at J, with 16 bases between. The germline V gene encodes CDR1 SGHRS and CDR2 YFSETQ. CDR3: CASSLAGGESSGYTF. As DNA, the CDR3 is TGCGCCAGCAGCTTGGCCGGAGGGGAATCAAGTGGCTACACCTTC.